This TCR beta chain came from a study of blood T cell repertoires in COVID-19. Study-wide background: Acute and convalescent COVID-19 samples came from the United States, Italy and Spain. Sources were T cells, B-cell-depleted T cells, or PBMCs; the material itself was cDNA or gDNA.

Those enrolled in Seattle joined during active infection and were followed longitudinally afterward. Produced via immunoSEQ multiplex PCR; TCRdb's table is partial and in-frame only. Counted here are tens of thousands of clones, about 89% occurring once; the ten biggest clones make up 2.7%. Sequenced input: peripheral blood. This clonotype was obtained from a man in his fifties with COVID-19, enrolled during active disease.

The CDR3 DNA follows: TGCAGCGTTGCAGACAGGGGTGGGAACACTGAAGCTTTCTTT. It specifies CSVADRGGNTEAFF. The J gene is TRBJ1-1, the V gene TRBV29-1, with 8 bases that match TRBD1. The trim removed 4 bases at V and 1 base at J, leaving 5 bases unmatched. Per the germline V gene, CDR1 is SQVTM and CDR2 is ANQGSEA. The CDR3 runs 14 residues.